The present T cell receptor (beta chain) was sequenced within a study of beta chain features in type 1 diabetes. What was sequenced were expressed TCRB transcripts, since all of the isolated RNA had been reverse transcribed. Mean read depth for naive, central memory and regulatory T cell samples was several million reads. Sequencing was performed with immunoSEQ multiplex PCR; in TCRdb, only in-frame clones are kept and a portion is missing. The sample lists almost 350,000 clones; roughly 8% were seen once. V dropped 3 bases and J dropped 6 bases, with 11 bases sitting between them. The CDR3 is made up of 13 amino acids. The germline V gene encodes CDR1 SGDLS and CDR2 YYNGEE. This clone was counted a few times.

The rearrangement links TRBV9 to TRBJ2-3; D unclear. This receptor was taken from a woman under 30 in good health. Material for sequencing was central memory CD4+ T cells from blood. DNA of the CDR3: TGTGCCAGCAGCGAGACCGTCCGGGATACGCAGTATTTT. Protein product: CASSETVRDTQYF.